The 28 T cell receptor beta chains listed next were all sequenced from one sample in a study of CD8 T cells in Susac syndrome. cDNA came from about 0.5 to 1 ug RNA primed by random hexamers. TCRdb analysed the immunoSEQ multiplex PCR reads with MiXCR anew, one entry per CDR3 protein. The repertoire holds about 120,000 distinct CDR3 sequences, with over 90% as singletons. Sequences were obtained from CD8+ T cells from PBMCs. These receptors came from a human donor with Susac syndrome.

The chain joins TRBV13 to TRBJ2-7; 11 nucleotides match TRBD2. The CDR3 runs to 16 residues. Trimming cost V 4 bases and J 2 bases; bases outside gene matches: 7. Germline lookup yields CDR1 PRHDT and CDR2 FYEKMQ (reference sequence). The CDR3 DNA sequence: TGTGCCAGCAGCTCCCTTACTAGCGGGGGACCCTACGAGCAGTACTTC. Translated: CASSSLTSGGPYEQYF.

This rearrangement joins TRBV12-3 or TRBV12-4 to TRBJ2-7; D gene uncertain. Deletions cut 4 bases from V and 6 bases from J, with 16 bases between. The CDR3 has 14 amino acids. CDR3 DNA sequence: TGTGCCAGCAGTTCCCTGCGATTAGTAGCCGAGCAGTACTTC. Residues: CASSSLRLVAEQYF.

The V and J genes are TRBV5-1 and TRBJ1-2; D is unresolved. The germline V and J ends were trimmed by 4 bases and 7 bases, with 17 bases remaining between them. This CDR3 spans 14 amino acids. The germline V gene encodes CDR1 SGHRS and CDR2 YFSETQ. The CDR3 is CASSGERDRRGYTF. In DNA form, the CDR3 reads TGCGCCAGCAGCGGTGAACGGGATAGGCGTGGCTACACCTTC.

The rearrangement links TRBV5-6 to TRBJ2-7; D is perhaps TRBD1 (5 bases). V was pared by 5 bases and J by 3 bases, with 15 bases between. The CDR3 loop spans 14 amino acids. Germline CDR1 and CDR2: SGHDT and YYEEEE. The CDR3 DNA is TGTGCCAGCAGTCAGGGCCTCCCCGGCTACGAGCAGTACTTC. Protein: CASSQGLPGYEQYF.

The CDR3 loop reads CASSWTLLQPQHF. The CDR3 DNA reads as TGTGCCAGCAGTTGGACTCTATTGCAGCCCCAGCATTTT. The genes are TRBV12-3 or TRBV12-4 and TRBJ1-5; D uncertain. The V gene lost 4 bases and the J gene lost 7 bases, with 11 bases spanning the gap. The CDR3 sequence is 13 residues long.

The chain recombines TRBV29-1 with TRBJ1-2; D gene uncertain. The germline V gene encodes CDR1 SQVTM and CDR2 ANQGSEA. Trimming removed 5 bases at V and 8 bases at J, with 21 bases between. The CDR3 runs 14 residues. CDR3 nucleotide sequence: TGCAGCGTTCTTCCCCTTCAAGGTAGCCCGGGCTACACCTTC. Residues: CSVLPLQGSPGYTF.

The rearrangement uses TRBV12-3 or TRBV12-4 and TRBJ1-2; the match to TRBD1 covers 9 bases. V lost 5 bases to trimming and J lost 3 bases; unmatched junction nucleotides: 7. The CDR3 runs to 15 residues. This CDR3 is CASSVGTGIHYGYTF. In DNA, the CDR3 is TGTGCCAGCAGTGTGGGGACAGGGATCCACTATGGCTACACCTTC.

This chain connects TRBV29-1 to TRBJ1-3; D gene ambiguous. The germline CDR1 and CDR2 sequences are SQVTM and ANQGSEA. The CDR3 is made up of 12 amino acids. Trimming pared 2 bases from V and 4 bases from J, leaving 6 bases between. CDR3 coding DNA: TGCAGCGTTGAACGCGGCGGAAACACCATATATTTT. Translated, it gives CSVERGGNTIYF.

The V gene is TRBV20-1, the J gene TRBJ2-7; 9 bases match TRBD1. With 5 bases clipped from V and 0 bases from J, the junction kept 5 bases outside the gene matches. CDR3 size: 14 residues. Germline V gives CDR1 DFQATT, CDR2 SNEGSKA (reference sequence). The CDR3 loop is CSAYGTGPSYEQYF. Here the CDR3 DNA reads TGCAGTGCTTATGGGACAGGGCCCTCCTACGAGCAGTACTTC.

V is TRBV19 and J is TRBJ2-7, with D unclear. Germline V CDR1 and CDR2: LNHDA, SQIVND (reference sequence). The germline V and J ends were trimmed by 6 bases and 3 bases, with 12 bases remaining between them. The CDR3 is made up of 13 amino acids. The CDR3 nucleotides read TGTGCCAGTAGCGGAGCGTTAGGCTACGAGCAGTACTTC. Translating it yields CASSGALGYEQYF.

The CDR3 nucleotides read TGTGCCAGCAGCCCGGCTCTTCGGACAGGGCCAGAGACCCAGTACTTC. This encodes CASSPALRTGPETQYF. V and J are TRBV5-6 and TRBJ2-5; 8 nucleotides agree with TRBD1. Germline V lookup: CDR1 SGHDT, CDR2 YYEEEE. The J segment lost 4 bases and the V segment lost 4 bases, leaving 12 bases of the junction unmatched. The CDR3 spans 16 residues.

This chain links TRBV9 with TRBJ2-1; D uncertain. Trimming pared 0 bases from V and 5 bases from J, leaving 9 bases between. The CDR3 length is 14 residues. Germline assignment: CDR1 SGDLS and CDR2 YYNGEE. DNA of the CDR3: TGTGCCAGCAGCGTAGGTCTTCCCGACAATGAGCAGTTCTTC. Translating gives CASSVGLPDNEQFF.

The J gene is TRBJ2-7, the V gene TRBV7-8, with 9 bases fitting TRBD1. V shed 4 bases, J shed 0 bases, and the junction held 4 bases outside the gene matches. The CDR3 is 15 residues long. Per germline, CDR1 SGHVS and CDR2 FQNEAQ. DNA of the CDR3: TGTGCCAGCAGCTCCAACAGGGGGCCCTCCTACGAGCAGTACTTC. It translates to CASSSNRGPSYEQYF.

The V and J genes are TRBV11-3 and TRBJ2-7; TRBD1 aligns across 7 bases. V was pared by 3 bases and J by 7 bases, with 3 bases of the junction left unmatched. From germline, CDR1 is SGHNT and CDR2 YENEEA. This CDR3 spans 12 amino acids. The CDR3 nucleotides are TGTGCCAGCAGCTTCCCAGGGGGAGAGCAGTACTTC. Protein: CASSFPGGEQYF.

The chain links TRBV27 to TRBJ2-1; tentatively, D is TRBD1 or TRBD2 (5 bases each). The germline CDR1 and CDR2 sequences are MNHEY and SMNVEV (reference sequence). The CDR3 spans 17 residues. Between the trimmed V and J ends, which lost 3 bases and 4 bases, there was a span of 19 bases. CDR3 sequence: CASSFTLVSGGYNEQFF. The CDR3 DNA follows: TGTGCCAGCAGTTTCACCCTAGTCAGTGGGGGATACAATGAGCAGTTCTTC.

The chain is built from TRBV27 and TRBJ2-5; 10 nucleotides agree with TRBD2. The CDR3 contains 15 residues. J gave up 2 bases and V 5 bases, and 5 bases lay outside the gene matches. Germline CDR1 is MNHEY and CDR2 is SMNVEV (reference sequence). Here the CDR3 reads CASSRSSGGQETQYF. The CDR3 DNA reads TGTGCCAGCAGTAGGTCTAGCGGGGGACAAGAGACCCAGTACTTC.

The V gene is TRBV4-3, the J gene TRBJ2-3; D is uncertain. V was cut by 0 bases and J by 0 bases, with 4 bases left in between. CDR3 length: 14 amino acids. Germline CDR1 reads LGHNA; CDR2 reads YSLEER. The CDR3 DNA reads TGCGCCAGCAGCCAAGAATGGAGCACAGATACGCAGTATTTT. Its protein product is CASSQEWSTDTQYF.

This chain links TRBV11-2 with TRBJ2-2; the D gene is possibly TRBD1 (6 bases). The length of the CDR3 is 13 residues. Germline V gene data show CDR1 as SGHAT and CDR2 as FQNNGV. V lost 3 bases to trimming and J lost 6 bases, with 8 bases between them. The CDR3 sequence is CASSFSGAGELFF. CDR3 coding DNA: TGTGCCAGCAGCTTCTCAGGGGCCGGGGAGCTGTTTTTT.

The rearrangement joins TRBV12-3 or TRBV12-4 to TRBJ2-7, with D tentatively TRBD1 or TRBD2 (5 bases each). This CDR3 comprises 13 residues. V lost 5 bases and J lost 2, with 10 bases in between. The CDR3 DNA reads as TGTGCCAGCAGTGTAGGGACCCCCTACGAGCAGTACTTC. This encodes CASSVGTPYEQYF.

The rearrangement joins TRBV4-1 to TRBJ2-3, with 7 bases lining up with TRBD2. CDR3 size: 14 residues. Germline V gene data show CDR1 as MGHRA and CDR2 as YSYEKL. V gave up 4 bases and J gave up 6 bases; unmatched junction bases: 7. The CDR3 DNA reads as TGCGCCAGCAGCCCCTTGGGGGGGGATGATACGCAGTATTTT. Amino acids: CASSPLGGDDTQYF.

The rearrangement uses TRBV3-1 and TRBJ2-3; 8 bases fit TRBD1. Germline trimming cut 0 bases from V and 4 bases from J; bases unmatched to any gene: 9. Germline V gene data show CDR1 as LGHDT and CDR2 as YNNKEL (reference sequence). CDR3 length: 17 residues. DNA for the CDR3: TGTGCCAGCAGCCAAGATGTATTACCAGGGGGCGCAGATACGCAGTATTTT. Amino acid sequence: CASSQDVLPGGADTQYF.

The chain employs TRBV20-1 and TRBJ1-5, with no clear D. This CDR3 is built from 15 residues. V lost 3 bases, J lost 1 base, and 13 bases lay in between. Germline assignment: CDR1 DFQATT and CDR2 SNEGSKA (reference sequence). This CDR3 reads CSARLKEGSNQPQHF. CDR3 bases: TGCAGTGCTAGGTTAAAAGAGGGAAGCAATCAGCCCCAGCATTTT.

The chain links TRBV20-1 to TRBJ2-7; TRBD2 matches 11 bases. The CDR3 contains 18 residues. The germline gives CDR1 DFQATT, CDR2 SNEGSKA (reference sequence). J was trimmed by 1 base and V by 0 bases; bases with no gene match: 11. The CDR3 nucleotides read TGCAGTGCTAGAGAGGCTAGCGGGGGGCTGGAATTTTCCTACGAGCAGTACTTC. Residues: CSAREASGGLEFSYEQYF.

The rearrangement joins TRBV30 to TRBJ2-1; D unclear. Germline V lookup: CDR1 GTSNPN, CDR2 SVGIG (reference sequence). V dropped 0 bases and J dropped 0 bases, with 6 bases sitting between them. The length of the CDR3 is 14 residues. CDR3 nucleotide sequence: TGTGCCTGGAGTGTATCGAGCTCCTACAATGAGCAGTTCTTC. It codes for CAWSVSSSYNEQFF.

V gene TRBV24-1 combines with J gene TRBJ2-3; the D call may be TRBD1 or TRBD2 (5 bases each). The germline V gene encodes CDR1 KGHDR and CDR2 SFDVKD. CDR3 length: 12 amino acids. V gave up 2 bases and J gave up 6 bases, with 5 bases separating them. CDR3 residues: CATSDWGDTQYF. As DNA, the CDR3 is TGTGCCACCAGTGATTGGGGGGATACGCAGTATTTT.

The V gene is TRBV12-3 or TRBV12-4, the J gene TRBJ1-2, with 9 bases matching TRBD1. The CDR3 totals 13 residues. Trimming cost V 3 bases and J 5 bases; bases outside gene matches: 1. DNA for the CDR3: TGTGCCAGCAGTTTGGACAGGGGTTATGGCTACACCTTC. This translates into CASSLDRGYGYTF.

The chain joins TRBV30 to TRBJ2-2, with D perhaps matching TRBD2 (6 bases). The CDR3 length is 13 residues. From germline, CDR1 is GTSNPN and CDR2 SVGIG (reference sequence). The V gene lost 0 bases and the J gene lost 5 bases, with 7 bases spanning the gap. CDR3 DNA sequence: TGTGCCTGGAGTGTGCTAGCGACCGGGGAGCTGTTTTTT. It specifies CAWSVLATGELFF.

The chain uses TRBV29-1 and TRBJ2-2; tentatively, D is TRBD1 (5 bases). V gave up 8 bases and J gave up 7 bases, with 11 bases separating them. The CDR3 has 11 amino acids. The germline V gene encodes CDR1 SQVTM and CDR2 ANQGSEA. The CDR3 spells CSSGWGGELFF. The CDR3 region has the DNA TGCAGCTCAGGGTGGGGCGGGGAGCTGTTTTTT.